Listed here are 30 T cell receptor beta chains from one sample, sequenced in a study of cytomegalovirus exposure and HLA in healthy donors. The PCR made use of 60 Vbeta and 13 Jbeta primers. The repertoire was sequenced with immunoSEQ multiplex PCR; TCRdb's copy has only in-frame clones and lacks some. This sample has about 160,000 clones, with 65% to 85% found just once. Sequenced: PBMCs. The receptors here all came from a male donor in good health and CMV-seropositive.

This chain connects TRBV10-2 to TRBJ2-5; 7 positions agree with TRBD1. In germline, CDR1 is WSHSY, CDR2 SAAADI. V dropped 6 bases and J dropped 2; count of bases not matched to a gene: 3. CDR3 length: 13 residues. The CDR3 bases are TGCGCCAGCAGCAGGGACAGACAAGAGACCCAGTACTTC. Amino acids: CASSRDRQETQYF.

The chain links TRBV28 to TRBJ2-1; maybe TRBD2 (6 bases). The CDR3 runs 15 residues. The V gene's germline CDR1 is MDHEN and CDR2 SYDVKM. V gave up 5 bases and J gave up 2 bases, with 13 bases separating them. The DNA of the CDR3 is TGTGCCAGCAGTACCCGGGCGGGAACCTACAATGAGCAGTTCTTC. Encoded protein: CASSTRAGTYNEQFF.

The chain links TRBV7-2 to TRBJ2-1, with 13 nucleotides matching TRBD2. Germline V gene sequence: CDR1 SGHTA, CDR2 FQGNSA. There are 16 residues in the CDR3. J was trimmed by 7 bases and V by 1 base; bases with no gene match: 4. The CDR3, as DNA: TGTGCCAGCAGCTTAGTCGCGACTAGCGGGAGGAATGAGCAGTTCTTC. Residues: CASSLVATSGRNEQFF.

The chain combines TRBV15 with TRBJ2-3, with D possibly being TRBD2 (5 bases). CDR1 and CDR2 from the germline V gene are LNHNV and YYDKDF (reference sequence). Between the trimmed V and J ends, which lost 0 bases and 10 bases, there was a span of 5 bases. There are 11 residues in the CDR3. CDR3 nucleotide sequence: TGTGCCACCAGCAGAGAGAGGGCGCAGTATTTT. It encodes CATSRERAQYF.

This chain links TRBV5-4 with TRBJ1-6, with a possible D match to TRBD1 (5 bases). The germline V gene has CDR1 SGHNT and CDR2 YYREEE (reference sequence). The germline V and J ends were trimmed by 6 bases and 8 bases, with 18 bases remaining between them. The CDR3 loop spans 15 amino acids. The CDR3 nucleotides read TGTGCCAGCAACCCGGGACTCCTGGTTGATTCACCCCTCCACTTT. Translation gives CASNPGLLVDSPLHF.

With respect to this clone: It is unclear where the CDR3 begins or ends on the DNA, so no DNA is shown, and the CDR3 is as TCRdb lists it. The genes are TRBV21-1 and TRBJ1-1; the table's D call TRBD1 went unverified against the DNA. TRBV21-1 is designated a pseudogene. The length of the CDR3 is 15 amino acids, counting both ends. This CDR3 is CASSFWARGATEAFF.

This clone appeared a few times. This chain links TRBV5-1 with TRBJ2-7; 8 bases map to TRBD2. Trimming at V came to 0 bases and at J to 5 bases, leaving 7 bases not matched to a gene. Germline V gene data show CDR1 as SGHRS and CDR2 as YFSETQ. The CDR3 has 15 residues. The CDR3 DNA follows: TGCGCCAGCAGCTTGGAGATCGGGAGGGCCCACGAGCAGTACTTC. Residues: CASSLEIGRAHEQYF. Supplemented by reference TRBV5-1 and TRBJ2-7, the full variable domain reads KAGVTQTPRYLIKTRGQQVTLSCSPISGHRSVSWYQQTPGQGLQFLFEYFSETQRNKGNFPGRFSGRQFSNSRSEMNVSTLELGDSALYLCASSLEIGRAHEQYFGPGTRLTVT.

This chain links TRBV2 with TRBJ2-7; TRBD1 matches at 9 bases. With 6 bases clipped from V and 9 bases from J, the junction kept 12 bases outside the gene matches. The CDR3 runs to 14 residues. Germline V lookup: CDR1 SNHLY, CDR2 FYNNEI. CDR3 nucleotide sequence: TGTGCCAGCAGGCCTCCGGGACAGGGAAACGGGCAGTACTTC. This encodes CASRPPGQGNGQYF. The full variable domain, its missing parts supplied by reference TRBV2 and TRBJ2-7, is EPEVTQTPSHQVTQMGQEVILRCVPISNHLYFYWYRQILGQKVEFLVSFYNNEISEKSEIFDDQFSVERPDGSNFTLKIRSTKLEDSAMYFCASRPPGQGNGQYFGPGTRLTVT.

V usage is TRBV5-5 and J usage is TRBJ2-5, with TRBD2 identical over 7 bases. The J call may be in error: the DNA end matches TRBJ2-7 better. The CDR3 spans 15 residues. Germline CDR1 and CDR2: SGHKS and YYEKEE (reference sequence). CDR3 sequence reads: CASSLARTSSYEQYF. The DNA for the CDR3 is TGTGCCAGCAGCTTGGCCCGGACTAGCTCCTACGAGCAGTACTTC.

The genes are TRBV28 and TRBJ1-1, with TRBD1 as a possible D gene (6 bases). This CDR3 is 14 amino acids long. The germline V gene encodes CDR1 MDHEN and CDR2 SYDVKM. The V and J ends lost 8 bases and 3 bases respectively, with 16 bases between them. CDR3 nucleotides: TGTGCCAGCTTTACTCAGGGGCGGCACACTGAAGCTTTCTTT. Its protein is CASFTQGRHTEAFF.

The chain recombines TRBV5-4 with TRBJ2-3; TRBD2 agrees at 8 bases. The V gene end was trimmed by 1 base and the J gene end by 0 bases; junction bases not matched to a gene: 4. The CDR3 runs to 16 residues. The germline V gene has CDR1 SGHNT and CDR2 YYREEE (reference sequence). The CDR3 coding sequence is TGTGCCAGCAGCTTGAAACTAGCGGTGAGCACAGATACGCAGTATTTT. It is translated as CASSLKLAVSTDTQYF.

On this clone itself: Other DNA variants within this sample encode the same CDR3. The chain carries TRBV2 and TRBJ1-1; 7 bases align to TRBD1. Germline trimming cut 2 bases from V and 0 bases from J; bases unmatched to any gene: 12. Germline V lookup: CDR1 SNHLY, CDR2 FYNNEI. The CDR3 extends over 18 amino acids. CDR3: CASSEPRQGLSMNTEAFF. CDR3 sequence (DNA): TGTGCCAGCAGTGAACCCCGACAGGGTTTGAGTATGAACACTGAAGCTTTCTTT.

The chain couples TRBV2 to TRBJ2-5; 10 nucleotides line up with TRBD1. Matching the DNA end better, TRBJ2-7 makes the J call doubtful. The CDR3 extends over 15 amino acids. The V gene's germline CDR1 is SNHLY and CDR2 FYNNEI. The CDR3 loop is CASSGPGQGLYEQYF. The CDR3, as DNA: TGTGCCAGCAGTGGGCCGGGACAGGGGCTCTACGAGCAGTACTTC.

The V call is TRBV9, the J call TRBJ1-2; tentatively, D is TRBD1 (5 bases). V was pared by 4 bases and J by 5 bases, with 15 bases between. Germline V gene lookup returns CDR1 SGDLS and CDR2 YYNGEE. This CDR3 spans 14 amino acids. CDR3 sequence (DNA): TGTGCCAGCAGCCGGGGAGGACAAGTTTATGGCTACACCTTC. Its protein product is CASSRGGQVYGYTF.

The chain uses TRBV7-9 and TRBJ2-7; TRBD2 aligns across 7 bases. CDR3 length: 14 residues. Germline V CDR1 and CDR2: SEHNR, FQNEAQ (reference sequence). With V trimmed by 5 bases and J by 2 bases, 6 bases remained unmatched. CDR3 amino acids: CASSPYLAAYEQYF. The CDR3 region has the DNA TGTGCCAGCAGCCCGTACCTAGCGGCCTACGAGCAGTACTTC.

V and J are TRBV7-2 and TRBJ2-7, with D maybe TRBD1 (6 bases). Trimming stripped 3 bases from V and 5 bases from J, with 17 bases between. The CDR3 loop spans 15 amino acids. The germline V gene has CDR1 SGHTA and CDR2 FQGNSA. CDR3 amino acids: CASSFQRQGWHEQYF. CDR3 nucleotides: TGTGCCAGCAGCTTCCAACGGCAGGGGTGGCACGAGCAGTACTTC.

This clone was recorded only once. The chain recombines TRBV27 with TRBJ1-5; 8 bases align to TRBD1. The ends lost 5 bases at V and 4 bases at J; junction bases unmatched: 7. Germline V gene data show CDR1 as MNHEY and CDR2 as SMNVEV (reference sequence). The CDR3 runs to 15 residues. CDR3 in amino acids: CASSPRTGNNQPQHF. The CDR3 nucleotides read TGTGCCAGCAGTCCCCGGACAGGGAATAATCAGCCCCAGCATTTT.

The CDR3 sequence is CASSFFLSSYNEQFF. Here the CDR3 DNA reads TGTGCCAGCAGCTTCTTCTTGAGCTCCTACAATGAGCAGTTCTTC. This chain connects TRBV7-2 to TRBJ2-1; D remains ambiguous. Trimming stripped 3 bases from V and 0 bases from J, with 9 bases between. CDR3 length: 15 amino acids. In germline, CDR1 is SGHTA, CDR2 FQGNSA.

This clone was seen more than once but under ten times. V usage is TRBV19 and J usage is TRBJ2-2, with TRBD2 matching 8 bases. CDR3 length: 17 residues. Germline trimming cut 2 bases from V and 4 bases from J; bases unmatched to any gene: 9. CDR1 is LNHDA and CDR2 is SQIVND in the germline V gene (reference sequence). CDR3 sequence reads: CASSISSGKLVTGELFF. The CDR3 DNA reads as TGTGCCAGTAGTATAAGTAGCGGGAAACTCGTCACCGGGGAGCTGTTTTTT.

The V call is TRBV7-9, the J call TRBJ2-1; D gene uncertain. The V gene lost 7 bases and the J gene lost 0 bases, with 22 bases spanning the gap. The germline V gene has CDR1 SEHNR and CDR2 FQNEAQ (reference sequence). CDR3 length: 18 residues. In DNA form, the CDR3 reads TGTGCCAGCACCCCAGCACCCCCCCGCTGGAGCTCCTACAATGAGCAGTTCTTC. Its protein is CASTPAPPRWSSYNEQFF.

This clone was counted a few times. The rearrangement uses TRBV30 and TRBJ1-3, with 7 bases matching TRBD1. Trimming at V came to 0 bases and at J to 9 bases, leaving 8 bases not matched to a gene. The CDR3 sequence is 14 residues long. Per the germline V gene, CDR1 is GTSNPN and CDR2 is SVGIG (reference sequence). CDR3 DNA: TGTGCCTGGAGTGTATTGACAGGGATCGGCACCATATATTTT. Its translation: CAWSVLTGIGTIYF.

This chain connects TRBV5-1 to TRBJ2-7, with 9 bases that match TRBD2. Looked up from germline, CDR1 is SGHRS and CDR2 is YFSETQ. CDR3 length equals 15 residues. The ends lost 4 bases at V and 5 bases at J; junction bases unmatched: 10. The CDR3 sequence is CASSIEAGGLNEQYF. DNA of the CDR3: TGCGCCAGCAGCATAGAAGCGGGAGGATTGAACGAGCAGTACTTC.

The chain links TRBV12-5 to TRBJ2-1, with D unresolved. The germline V gene has CDR1 LGHNT and CDR2 FRNRAP. There are 13 residues in the CDR3. The V end was cut by 7 bases, the J end by 10 bases, with 17 bases between. In DNA, the CDR3 is TGTGCTAGTGCCTTTCCCAGCCTCAGGGAGCAGTTCTTC. Translated, it gives CASAFPSLREQFF.

The chain combines TRBV7-8 with TRBJ2-3; 7 bases agree with TRBD1. In germline, CDR1 is SGHVS, CDR2 FQNEAQ. V shed 5 bases and J 11 bases; nucleotides not matched to a gene: 10. The CDR3 spans 13 residues. CDR3 DNA: TGTGCCAGCAGCCCCGAACCGGGACAGAAGCAGTATTTT. This gives the protein CASSPEPGQKQYF.

This sequence joins TRBV5-1 and TRBJ2-7; D may be TRBD2 (6 bases). The CDR3 is made up of 13 amino acids. CDR1 SGHRS and CDR2 YFSETQ come from the germline V gene. Trimming shortened V by 5 bases and J by 5 bases, and 14 bases separated the two germline ends. CDR3 nucleotide sequence: TGCGCCAGCAGGTCCGGGGGAATCAACGAGCAGTACTTC. Protein sequence: CASRSGGINEQYF.

The V call is TRBV27, the J call TRBJ1-4, with 8 bases aligning to TRBD1. This CDR3 spans 15 amino acids. The V and J ends lost 4 bases and 7 bases, in that order; junction bases with no gene match: 8. Germline V gene sequence: CDR1 MNHEY, CDR2 SMNVEV (reference sequence). CDR3 coding DNA: TGTGCCAGCAGTTCCCGGACAGGGTTGGTTGAAAAACTGTTTTTT. Protein sequence: CASSSRTGLVEKLFF.

CDR3 coding DNA: TGTGCCAGCAGCCCCACTAGCGGAGGAAACACCGGGGAGCTGTTTTTT. Encoded protein: CASSPTSGGNTGELFF. The rearrangement links TRBV11-2 to TRBJ2-2, with TRBD2 matching over 8 bases. The CDR3 consists of 16 residues. The germline CDR1 and CDR2 sequences are SGHAT and FQNNGV. The ends lost 5 bases at V and 2 bases at J; junction bases unmatched: 7. Supplemented by reference TRBV11-2 and TRBJ2-2, the full variable domain reads EAGVAQSPRYKIIEKRQSVAFWCNPISGHATLYWYQQILGQGPKLLIQFQNNGVVDDSQLPKDRFSAERLKGVDSTLKIQPAKLEDSAVYLCASSPTSGGNTGELFFGEGSRLTVL.

The chain recombines TRBV2 with TRBJ1-4; no reliable D call. The CDR3 length is 16 residues. The germline gives CDR1 SNHLY, CDR2 FYNNEI. V lost 1 base and J 0 bases, leaving 9 bases between the germline ends. CDR3 amino acids: CASSEGARATNEKLFF. The DNA of the CDR3 is TGTGCCAGCAGTGAAGGTGCGCGAGCAACTAATGAAAAACTGTTTTTT.

This clone appeared once. V and J are TRBV9 and TRBJ1-3, with 9 bases identical to TRBD1. Trimming took 3 bases from V and 8 from J; bases not matched to a gene: 6. CDR3 size: 14 residues. Germline assignment: CDR1 SGDLS and CDR2 YYNGEE. CDR3 residues: CASSADRGRDTIYF. In DNA form, the CDR3 reads TGTGCCAGCAGCGCTGACAGGGGGAGAGACACCATATATTTT.

The chain has TRBV6-1 and TRBJ2-7; tentatively, D is TRBD2 (6 bases). Trimming left V 4 bases short and J 7 bases short, with 14 bases between. Germline CDR1 MNHNS, CDR2 SASEGT. The CDR3 runs 13 residues. CDR3 protein: CASSAVGLGEQYF. CDR3 bases: TGTGCCAGCAGTGCCGTGGGACTGGGAGAGCAGTACTTC.